This T cell receptor (beta chain) originates from a study of Graves' ophthalmopathy and Graves' hyperthyroidism. For repertoire sequencing, the TCR beta CDR3 regions were amplified from RNA transcripts. Second-round multiplex PCR followed a first-round RT-PCR using HTBI primers. MiXCR, applied by TCRdb to the multiplex PCR reads, yields one record per CDR3 protein. The repertoire holds hundreds of thousands of distinct CDR3 sequences, with 22% as singletons. The CDR3 has 16 amino acids. CDR1 is MNHEY, CDR2 SMNVEV, per germline (reference sequence). V was clipped by 6 bases and J by 6 bases; unmatched bases: 14.

Material for sequencing was peripheral blood. The origin of this receptor is a woman aged 18-35 years with stable Graves' hyperthyroidism. Some clones in this sample may be carry-over from other donors' samples. V and J are TRBV27 and TRBJ1-2; 9 bases are a match to TRBD1. CDR3 region: CASSGTGNPLPDGYTF. CDR3 DNA sequence: TGTGCCAGCAGCGGGACAGGGAACCCTCTCCCTGATGGCTACACCTTC.